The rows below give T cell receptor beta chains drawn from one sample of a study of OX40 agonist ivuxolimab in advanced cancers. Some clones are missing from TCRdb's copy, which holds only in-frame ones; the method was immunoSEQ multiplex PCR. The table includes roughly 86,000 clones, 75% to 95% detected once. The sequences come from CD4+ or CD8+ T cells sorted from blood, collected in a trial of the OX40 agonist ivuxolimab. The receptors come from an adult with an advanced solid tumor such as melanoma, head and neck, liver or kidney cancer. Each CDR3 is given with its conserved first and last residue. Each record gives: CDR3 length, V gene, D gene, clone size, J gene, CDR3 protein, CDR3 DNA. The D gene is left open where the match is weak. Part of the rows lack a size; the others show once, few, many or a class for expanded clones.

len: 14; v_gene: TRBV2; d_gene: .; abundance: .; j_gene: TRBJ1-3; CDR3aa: CASRKDLLGNTIYF; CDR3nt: TGTGCCAGCAGGAAGGACCTCCTTGGAAACACCATATATTTT
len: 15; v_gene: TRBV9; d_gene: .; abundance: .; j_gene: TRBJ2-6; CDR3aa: CASSVAATGANVLTF; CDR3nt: TGTGCCAGCAGCGTAGCAGCTACTGGGGCCAACGTCCTGACTTTC
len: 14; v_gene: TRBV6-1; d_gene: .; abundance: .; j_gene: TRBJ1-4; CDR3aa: CASNLGDEIEKLFF; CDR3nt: TGTGCCAGCAATCTGGGGGATGAAATTGAAAAACTGTTTTTT
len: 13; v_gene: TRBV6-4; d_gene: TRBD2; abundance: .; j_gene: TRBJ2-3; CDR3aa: CASSPERGGMQYF; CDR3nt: TGTGCCAGCAGCCCGGAGCGGGGGGGAATGCAGTATTTT
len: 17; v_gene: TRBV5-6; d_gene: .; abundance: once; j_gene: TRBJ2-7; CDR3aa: CASSLALSSNRVHEQYF; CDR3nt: TGTGCCAGCAGCTTGGCCTTATCTAGTAACAGGGTCCACGAGCAGTACTTC
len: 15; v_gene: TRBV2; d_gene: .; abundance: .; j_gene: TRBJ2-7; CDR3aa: CASILGGAAPYEQYF; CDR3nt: TGTGCCAGCATTCTAGGCGGGGCGGCGCCCTACGAGCAGTACTTC
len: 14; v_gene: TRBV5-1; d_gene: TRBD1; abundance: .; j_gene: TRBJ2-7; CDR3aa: CASSLDRGNYEQYF; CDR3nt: TGCGCCAGCAGCTTGGACAGGGGAAACTACGAGCAGTACTTC
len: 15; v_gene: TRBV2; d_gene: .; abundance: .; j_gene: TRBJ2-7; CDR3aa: CARGVGIEAWDEQYF; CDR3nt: TGTGCCAGAGGGGTCGGAATTGAGGCTTGGGACGAGCAGTACTTC
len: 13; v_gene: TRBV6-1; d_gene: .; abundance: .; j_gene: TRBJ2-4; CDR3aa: CASTRYVKNIQYF; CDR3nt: TGTGCCAGCACCCGATATGTCAAAAACATTCAGTACTTC
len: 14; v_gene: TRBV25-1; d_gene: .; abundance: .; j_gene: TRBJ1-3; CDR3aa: CASGEGASGNTIYF; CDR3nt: TGTGCCAGCGGTGAAGGAGCCTCTGGAAACACCATATATTTT
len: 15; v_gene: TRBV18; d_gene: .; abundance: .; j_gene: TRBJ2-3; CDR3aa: CASSTWALGTDTQYF; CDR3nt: TGTGCCAGCTCAACATGGGCTTTAGGCACAGATACGCAGTATTTT
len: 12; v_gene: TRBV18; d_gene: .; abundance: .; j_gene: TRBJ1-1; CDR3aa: CASSLVNTEAFF; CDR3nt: TGTGCCAGCTCACTAGTAAACACTGAAGCTTTCTTT
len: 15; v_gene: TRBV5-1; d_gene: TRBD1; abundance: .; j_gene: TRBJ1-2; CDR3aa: CASSNPGQGAGGYTF; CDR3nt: TGCGCCAGCAGCAACCCGGGACAGGGGGCAGGAGGCTACACCTTC
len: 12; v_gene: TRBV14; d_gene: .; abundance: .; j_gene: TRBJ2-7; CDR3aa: CAPPVSSYEQYF; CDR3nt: TGTGCCCCCCCAGTTAGCTCCTACGAGCAGTACTTC
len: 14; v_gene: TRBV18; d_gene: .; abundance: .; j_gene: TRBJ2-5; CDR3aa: CASSLNRVQETQYF; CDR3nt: TGTGCCAGCTCACTCAACAGGGTACAAGAGACCCAGTACTTC
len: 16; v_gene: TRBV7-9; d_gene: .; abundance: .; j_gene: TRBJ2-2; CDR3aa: CASSTYRVTDTGELFF; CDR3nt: TGTGCCAGCAGCACTTACAGGGTCACGGACACCGGGGAGCTGTTTTTT
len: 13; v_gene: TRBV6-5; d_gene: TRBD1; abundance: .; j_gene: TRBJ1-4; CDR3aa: CASRDRPNEKLFF; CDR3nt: TGTGCCAGCCGGGACAGGCCGAATGAAAAACTGTTTTTT
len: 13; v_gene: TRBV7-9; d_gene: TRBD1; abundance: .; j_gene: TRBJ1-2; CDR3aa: CASSLSGTGSYTF; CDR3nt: TGTGCCAGCAGCTTATCCGGGACAGGGTCCTACACCTTC
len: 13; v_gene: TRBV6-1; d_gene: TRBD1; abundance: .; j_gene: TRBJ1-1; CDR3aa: CASSLTGRTEAFF; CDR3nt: TGTGCCAGCAGCCTGACAGGGCGCACTGAAGCTTTCTTT
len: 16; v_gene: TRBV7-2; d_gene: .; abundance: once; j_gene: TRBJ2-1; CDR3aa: CASSPDTGTPYNEQFF; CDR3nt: TGTGCCAGCAGCCCTGACACCGGGACACCCTACAATGAGCAGTTCTTC
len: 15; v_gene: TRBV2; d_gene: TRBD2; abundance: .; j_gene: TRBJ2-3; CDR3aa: CASSRPGTMGDTQYF; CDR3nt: TGTGCCAGCAGCCGCCCCGGGACTATGGGCGATACGCAGTATTTT
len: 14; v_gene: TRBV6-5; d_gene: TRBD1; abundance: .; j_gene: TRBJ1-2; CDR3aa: CASAPGQGNYGYTF; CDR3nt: TGTGCCAGCGCCCCGGGACAGGGGAACTATGGCTACACCTTC
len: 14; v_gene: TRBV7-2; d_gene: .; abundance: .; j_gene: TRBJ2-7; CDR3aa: CASTLGLRAWEQYF; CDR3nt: TGTGCCAGCACCCTGGGACTCCGGGCCTGGGAGCAGTACTTC
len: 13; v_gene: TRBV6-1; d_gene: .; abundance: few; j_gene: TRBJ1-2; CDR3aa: CASSDQGYYGYTF; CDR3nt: TGTGCCAGCAGTGATCAGGGATACTATGGCTACACCTTC